This passage covers 20 T cell receptor beta chains from one sample sequenced in a study of radiotherapy plus CTLA-4 blockade in lung cancer. Measured with immunoSEQ multiplex PCR; TCRdb has only the in-frame clones, and not every one. The data hold fewer than 65,000 clones, with 80% to 90% observed a single time. The specimen was peripheral blood, collected from a patient treated with radiotherapy plus ipilimumab. The receptors were gathered from a human donor with non-small cell lung cancer whose response to radiotherapy plus ipilimumab could not be evaluated.

The CDR3 DNA reads TGTGCCAGCACTAATTATGGACTCAGGAGTCGGAACACCGGGGAGCTGTTTTTT. This sequence encodes CASTNYGLRSRNTGELFF. The V gene is TRBV28, the J gene TRBJ2-2, with D perhaps matching TRBD2 (5 bases). Trimming removed 7 bases from V and 1 base from J, with 22 bases in between. This CDR3 comprises 18 residues. The V gene's germline CDR1 is MDHEN and CDR2 SYDVKM.

This chain connects TRBV28 to TRBJ2-7; TRBD2 matches 7 bases. Germline CDR1 MDHEN, CDR2 SYDVKM. There are 16 residues in the CDR3. The V and J ends lost 5 bases and 3 bases, in that order; junction bases with no gene match: 13. CDR3: CASSEGLLRPGYEQYF. The CDR3 DNA reads TGTGCCAGCAGTGAGGGACTACTACGCCCGGGCTACGAGCAGTACTTC. Full variable domain (rest looked up from reference TRBV28 and TRBJ2-7): DVKVTQSSRYLVKRTGEKVFLECVQDMDHENMFWYRQDPGLGLRLIYFSYDVKMKEKGDIPEGYSVSREKKERFSLILESASTNQTSMYLCASSEGLLRPGYEQYFGPGTRLTVT.

The chain carries TRBV5-1 and TRBJ1-2, with D hard to call. This CDR3 spans 12 amino acids. Germline CDR1 SGHRS, CDR2 YFSETQ. Trimming removed 7 bases from V and 4 bases from J, with 11 bases in between. DNA of the CDR3: TGCGCCAGCTCAGATTCAGGCTATGGCTACACCTTC. Amino acids: CASSDSGYGYTF.

The V gene is TRBV27, the J gene TRBJ1-5, with a tentative D call TRBD1 (5 bases). From germline, CDR1 is MNHEY and CDR2 SMNVEV (reference sequence). The CDR3 length is 14 residues. Trimming stripped 6 bases from V and 6 bases from J, with 15 bases between. CDR3 nucleotide sequence: TGTGCCAGCAGAGCCTCAGGGTTAAGTCAGCCCCAGCATTTT. It encodes CASRASGLSQPQHF.

The chain carries TRBV6-1 and TRBJ1-5; 8 bases agree with TRBD1. J gave up 4 bases and V 4 bases, and 12 bases lay outside the gene matches. CDR3 size: 17 residues. Germline V gene data show CDR1 as MNHNS and CDR2 as SASEGT. The CDR3 sequence is CASSGQVDRAFNQPQHF. For the CDR3, the DNA is TGTGCCAGCAGTGGCCAGGTGGACAGGGCCTTTAATCAGCCCCAGCATTTT.

The genes are TRBV2 and TRBJ1-3; no firm D call. V dropped 3 bases and J dropped 8 bases, with 5 bases sitting between them. Germline CDR1 and CDR2: SNHLY and FYNNEI. The CDR3 length is 11 residues. CDR3 in DNA: TGTGCCAGCAGTGACTATGACACCATATATTTT. This gives the protein CASSDYDTIYF.

V and J are TRBV27 and TRBJ2-5; the match to TRBD1 covers 7 bases. CDR3 length equals 14 residues. With 4 bases clipped from V and 2 bases from J, the junction kept 4 bases outside the gene matches. CDR1 is MNHEY, CDR2 SMNVEV, per germline (reference sequence). CDR3 nucleotides: TGTGCCAGCAGTTCATACAGGGGACAAGAGACCCAGTACTTC. It translates to CASSSYRGQETQYF.

The CDR3 nucleotides read TGTGCCAGCAGTCCTCGACAGGGGAACCAGCCCCAGCATTTT. This sequence encodes CASSPRQGNQPQHF. V gene TRBV28 combines with J gene TRBJ1-5; TRBD1 aligns across 8 bases. Looked up from germline, CDR1 is MDHEN and CDR2 is SYDVKM. J lost 7 bases, V lost 5 bases, and 7 bases had no gene match. The CDR3 sequence is 14 residues long.

The chain recombines TRBV5-1 with TRBJ2-7; D is possibly TRBD2 (5 bases). Trimming took off 2 bases at V and 2 bases at J, with 14 bases between the two ends. CDR1 SGHRS and CDR2 YFSETQ come from the germline V gene. This CDR3 contains 15 residues. The CDR3: CASSFEGIRTYEQYF. The CDR3 DNA follows: TGCGCCAGCAGCTTCGAGGGAATTCGAACCTACGAGCAGTACTTC.

The V gene is TRBV7-9, the J gene TRBJ2-1, with 9 positions matching TRBD1. The CDR3 is 16 amino acids. Germline V gene lookup returns CDR1 SEHNR and CDR2 FQNEAQ (reference sequence). After removal of 4 bases from V and 3 bases from J, the junction contained 7 bases not matched to a gene. CDR3 DNA sequence: TGTGCCAGCAGCTCACTGGGACAGGGAAACTACAATGAGCAGTTCTTC. This translates into CASSSLGQGNYNEQFF. Full variable domain (remainder filled in from reference TRBV7-9 and TRBJ2-1): DTGVSQNPRHKITKRGQNVTFRCDPISEHNRLYWYRQTLGQGPEFLTYFQNEAQLEKSRLLSDRFSAERPKGSFSTLEIQRTEQGDSAMYLCASSSLGQGNYNEQFFGPGTRLTVL.

The chain recombines TRBV6-1 with TRBJ1-5, with a tentative D call TRBD1 (5 bases). The germline V gene has CDR1 MNHNS and CDR2 SASEGT. This CDR3 contains 17 residues. The ends were cut back, 0 bases at V and 0 bases at J, with 12 bases in the middle. This chain's CDR3 is CASSEAVRRGSNQPQHF. CDR3 sequence (DNA): TGTGCCAGCAGTGAAGCCGTTCGTAGGGGTAGCAATCAGCCCCAGCATTTT.

The V gene is TRBV27, the J gene TRBJ2-3; no definite D call. The CDR3 runs to 13 residues. CDR1 and CDR2 (germline): MNHEY, SMNVEV (reference sequence). The germline V and J ends were trimmed by 4 bases and 2 bases, with 7 bases remaining between them. Here the CDR3 reads CASSWRVTDTQYF. The DNA of the CDR3 is TGTGCCAGCAGTTGGAGAGTCACAGATACGCAGTATTTT.

The chain carries TRBV4-3 and TRBJ2-1, with 9 bases fitting TRBD2. Germline loops: CDR1 LGHNA, CDR2 YSLEER. V trimming: 0 bases; J trimming: 8 bases; junction bases outside the gene matches: 14. This CDR3 spans 18 amino acids. The CDR3 region has the DNA TGCGCCAGCAGCCAAGATCTAGGGGCGGGAGGGCCCCGAGATGAGCAGTTCTTC. Residues: CASSQDLGAGGPRDEQFF.

This chain uses TRBV7-9 with TRBJ2-3; tentatively, D is TRBD2 (5 bases). The ends were cut back, 5 bases at V and 6 bases at J, with 12 bases in the middle. Looked up from germline, CDR1 is SEHNR and CDR2 is FQNEAQ (reference sequence). The CDR3 is 13 amino acids. CDR3 in amino acids: CASSASLGDTQYF. Here the CDR3 DNA reads TGTGCCAGCAGCGCCTCACTAGGGGATACGCAGTATTTT. The variable domain in full, completed from reference TRBV7-9 and TRBJ2-3, reads DTGVSQNPRHKITKRGQNVTFRCDPISEHNRLYWYRQTLGQGPEFLTYFQNEAQLEKSRLLSDRFSAERPKGSFSTLEIQRTEQGDSAMYLCASSASLGDTQYFGPGTRLTVL.

This clone was detected once. This rearrangement joins TRBV5-6 to TRBJ2-1; D perhaps matches TRBD2 (6 bases). Between the trimmed V and J ends, which lost 6 bases and 4 bases, there was a span of 11 bases. The CDR3 extends over 13 amino acids. From germline, CDR1 is SGHDT and CDR2 YYEEEE. The CDR3 loop reads CASNNLAYNEQFF. CDR3 DNA sequence: TGTGCCAGCAACAACCTAGCGTACAATGAGCAGTTCTTC.

Details on this clone: A junction boundary mismatches the germline segment, possibly from a read error. CDR3 protein: CASSEDRMVWGRSTDMQYF. The CDR3 DNA reads TGTGCCAGCAGTGAAGACAGGATGGTATGGGGCAGGAGCACAGATATGCAGTATTTT. The V gene is TRBV6-1, the J gene TRBJ2-3, with a possible D match to TRBD1 (5 bases). CDR3 length equals 19 residues. From germline, CDR1 is MNHNS and CDR2 SASEGT.

The chain has TRBV7-8 and TRBJ2-7; the match to TRBD1 covers 7 bases. Germline V lookup: CDR1 SGHVS, CDR2 FQNEAQ. The CDR3 totals 17 residues. With 0 bases clipped from V and 2 bases from J, the junction kept 10 bases outside the gene matches. CDR3 residues: CASSLAPRSGQPYEQYF. The CDR3 nucleotides read TGTGCCAGCAGCTTAGCACCCCGCTCGGGACAGCCCTACGAGCAGTACTTC.

The genes are TRBV12-5 and TRBJ2-3; 8 nucleotides agree with TRBD1. V was pared by 3 bases and J by 6 bases, with 5 bases of the junction left unmatched. The CDR3 runs 14 residues. In germline, CDR1 is LGHNT, CDR2 FRNRAP. The CDR3 DNA reads as TGTGCTAGTGGTTTCGGAAACAGGGGGGATACGCAGTATTTT. Its protein is CASGFGNRGDTQYF.

The rearrangement joins TRBV4-3 to TRBJ2-2, with TRBD2 matching 7 bases. The CDR3 contains 17 residues. V trimming: 5 bases; J trimming: 1 base; junction bases outside the gene matches: 10. Per germline, CDR1 LGHNA and CDR2 YSLEER. DNA for the CDR3: TGCGCCAGCAGCAAAGGAACCGGGACTAAGAACACCGGGGAGCTGTTTTTT. This codes for CASSKGTGTKNTGELFF.

The chain couples TRBV11-2 to TRBJ2-1; 12 bases line up with TRBD2. CDR1 SGHAT and CDR2 FQNNGV come from the germline V gene. The length of the CDR3 is 16 residues. With V trimmed by 5 bases and J by 8 bases, 10 bases remained unmatched. CDR3 sequence (DNA): TGTGCCAGCAGCCCCGGACTAGCGGGAATTCGGCATGAGCAGTTCTTC. This gives the protein CASSPGLAGIRHEQFF.